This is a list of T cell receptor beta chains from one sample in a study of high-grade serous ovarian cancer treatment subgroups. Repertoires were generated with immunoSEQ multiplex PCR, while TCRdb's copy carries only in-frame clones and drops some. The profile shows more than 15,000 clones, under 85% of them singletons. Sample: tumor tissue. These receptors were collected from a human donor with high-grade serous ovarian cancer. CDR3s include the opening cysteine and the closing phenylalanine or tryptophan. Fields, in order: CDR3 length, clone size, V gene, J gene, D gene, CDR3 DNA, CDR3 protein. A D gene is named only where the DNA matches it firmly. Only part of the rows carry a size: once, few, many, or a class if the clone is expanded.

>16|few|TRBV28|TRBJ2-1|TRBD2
TGTGCCAGCAGTTTCTTAGCGGGGAGGCTCTACAATGAGCAGTTCTTC
CASSFLAGRLYNEQFF
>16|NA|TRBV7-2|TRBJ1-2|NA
TGTGCCAGCAGCTTAACAAGTGGGGCAGTCAACTATGGCTACACCTTC
CASSLTSGAVNYGYTF
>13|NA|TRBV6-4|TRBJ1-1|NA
TGTGCCAGCAGTCTTTGGGCGAACACTGAAGCTTTCTTT
CASSLWANTEAFF
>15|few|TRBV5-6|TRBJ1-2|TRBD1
TGTGCCAGCAGCTTGTCCGGGACAGGGGCCTATGGCTACACCTTC
CASSLSGTGAYGYTF
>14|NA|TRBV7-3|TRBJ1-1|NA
TGTGCCAGCAGCGCAGGGAGCCTGAACACTGAAGCTTTCTTT
CASSAGSLNTEAFF
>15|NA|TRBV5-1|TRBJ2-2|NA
TGCGCCAGCAGCCCCCGGGACCCTCACACCGGGGAGCTGTTTTTT
CASSPRDPHTGELFF
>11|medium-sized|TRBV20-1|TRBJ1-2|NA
TGCAGTGCTAGAGATCCGTATGGCTACACCTTC
CSARDPYGYTF
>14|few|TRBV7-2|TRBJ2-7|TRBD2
TGTGCCAGCAGCTCCAGACTAGCGGGTTACGAGCAGTACTTC
CASSSRLAGYEQYF
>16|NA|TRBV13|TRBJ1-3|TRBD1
TGTGCCACCGGGCCACCGGGACAGGGGGCAGGAAACACCATATATTTT
CATGPPGQGAGNTIYF
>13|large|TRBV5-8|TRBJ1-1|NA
TGTGCCAGCAGCTTCCGGGTGAGCACTGAAGCTTTCTTT
CASSFRVSTEAFF
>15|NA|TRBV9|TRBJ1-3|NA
TGTGCCAGCACCCCGACCGTAACGGGCGGAAACACCATATATTTT
CASTPTVTGGNTIYF
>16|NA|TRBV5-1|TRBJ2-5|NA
TGCGCCAGCAGCTTGGCCCCCGTAGGGGAGCAAGAGACCCAGTACTTC
CASSLAPVGEQETQYF
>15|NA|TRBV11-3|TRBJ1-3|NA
TGTGCCAGCAGACTAATCTCAGGTCCCGGAAACACCATATATTTT
CASRLISGPGNTIYF
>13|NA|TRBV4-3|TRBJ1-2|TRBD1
TGCGCCAGCAGCCGGGACAGGCTGCGGGGCTACACCTTC
CASSRDRLRGYTF
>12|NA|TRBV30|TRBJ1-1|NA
TGTGCCTGGACTTTGGATGGAACTGAAGCTTTCTTT
CAWTLDGTEAFF
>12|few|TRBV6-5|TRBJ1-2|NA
TGTGCCAGCAGTTCGGGGTCTTATGGCTACACCTTC
CASSSGSYGYTF
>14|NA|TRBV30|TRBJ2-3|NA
TGTGCCTGGAGTCCCCCCTCCTGGACAGATACGCAGTATTTT
CAWSPPSWTDTQYF
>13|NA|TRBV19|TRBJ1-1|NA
TGTGCCAGTACTCGGGGGGGGCTCGCTGAAGCTTTCTTT
CASTRGGLAEAFF
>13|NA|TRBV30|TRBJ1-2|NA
TGTGCCTGGAGTGTACTTCGTGGGTGGGGCTACACCTTC
CAWSVLRGWGYTF
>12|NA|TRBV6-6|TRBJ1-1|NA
TGTGCCAGCAGTACAATGAACACTGAAGCTTTCTTT
CASSTMNTEAFF
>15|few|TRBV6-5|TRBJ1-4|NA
TGTGCCAGCACTCTCATGGGGGGCAGCAATGAAAAACTGTTTTTT
CASTLMGGSNEKLFF
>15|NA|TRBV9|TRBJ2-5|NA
TGTGCCAGCAGCGTATTCTGGTCTAAAGCGGAGACCCAGTACTTC
CASSVFWSKAETQYF
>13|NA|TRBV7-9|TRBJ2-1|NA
TGTGCCAGCAACCCTGTTGGTCACAATGAGCAGTTCTTC
CASNPVGHNEQFF
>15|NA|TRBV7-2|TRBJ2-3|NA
TGTGCCAGCACCTTCCGGCGAACAGCGCACGTTACGCAGTATTTT
CASTFRRTAHVTQYF
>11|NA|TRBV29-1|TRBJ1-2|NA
TGCAGCGTTGGGTCTAACTATGGCTACACCTTC
CSVGSNYGYTF
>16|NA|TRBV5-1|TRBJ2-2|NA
TGCGCCAGCAGCTTGGGGGCAACGGCGAACACCGGGGAGCTGTTTTTT
CASSLGATANTGELFF
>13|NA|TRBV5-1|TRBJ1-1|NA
TGCGCCACCAGAACTTCTATGAACACTGAAGCTTTCTTT
CATRTSMNTEAFF
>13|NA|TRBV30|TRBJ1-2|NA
TGTGCCTGGAGTCCTGGGGAGCTTCATGGCTACACCTTC
CAWSPGELHGYTF
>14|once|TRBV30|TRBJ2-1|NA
TGTGCCTGGAGTGTAACTGACAGTCGTGGTGAGCAGTTCTTC
CAWSVTDSRGEQFF
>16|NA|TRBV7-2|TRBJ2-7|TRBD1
TGTGCCAGCAGCTTTTCAACGGGACAGTATACCTACGAGCAGTACTTC
CASSFSTGQYTYEQYF
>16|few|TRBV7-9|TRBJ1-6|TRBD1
TGTGCCAGCAGCTCAGGGACAGGGTTCTATAATTCACCCCTCCACTTT
CASSSGTGFYNSPLHF
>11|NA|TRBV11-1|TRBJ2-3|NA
TGTGCCAGCAGCTTCCAAGATACGCAGTATTTT
CASSFQDTQYF
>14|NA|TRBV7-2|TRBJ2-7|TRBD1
TGTGCCAGCAGGTTACAGGGGTGGACCTACGAGCAGTACTTC
CASRLQGWTYEQYF
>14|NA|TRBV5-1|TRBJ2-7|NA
TGCGCCAGCAGCTTGCAGTCGAGCTCCTACGAGCAGTACTTC
CASSLQSSSYEQYF
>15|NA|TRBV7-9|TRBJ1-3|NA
TGTGCCAGCAGGCCACCTATTCGCTCTGGAAACACCATATATTTT
CASRPPIRSGNTIYF
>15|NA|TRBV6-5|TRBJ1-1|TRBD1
TGTGCCAGCAGTACCCCAGACAGGGCCGGCACTGAAGCTTTCTTT
CASSTPDRAGTEAFF
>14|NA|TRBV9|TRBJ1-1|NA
TGTGCCAGCAGCGTAGATACTAGGAACACTGAAGCTTTCTTT
CASSVDTRNTEAFF
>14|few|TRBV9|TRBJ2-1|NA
TGTGCCAGCAGCGTAGAAGGTAGTAGCTATGAGCAGTTCTTC
CASSVEGSSYEQFF
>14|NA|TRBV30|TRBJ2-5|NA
TGTGCCAGGTCTATGGGCAGCACTCAAGAGACCCAGTACTTC
CARSMGSTQETQYF
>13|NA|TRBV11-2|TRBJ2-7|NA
TGTGCCAGCAGCTTTTACTCAACCCCCGAGCAGTACTTC
CASSFYSTPEQYF
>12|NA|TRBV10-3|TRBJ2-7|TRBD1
TGTGCCTCGGGACAGGACGCCTACGAGCAGTACTTC
CASGQDAYEQYF
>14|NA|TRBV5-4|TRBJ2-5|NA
TGTGCCAGCAGCTTGTTAGGCAGCGGGGAGACCCAGTACTTC
CASSLLGSGETQYF